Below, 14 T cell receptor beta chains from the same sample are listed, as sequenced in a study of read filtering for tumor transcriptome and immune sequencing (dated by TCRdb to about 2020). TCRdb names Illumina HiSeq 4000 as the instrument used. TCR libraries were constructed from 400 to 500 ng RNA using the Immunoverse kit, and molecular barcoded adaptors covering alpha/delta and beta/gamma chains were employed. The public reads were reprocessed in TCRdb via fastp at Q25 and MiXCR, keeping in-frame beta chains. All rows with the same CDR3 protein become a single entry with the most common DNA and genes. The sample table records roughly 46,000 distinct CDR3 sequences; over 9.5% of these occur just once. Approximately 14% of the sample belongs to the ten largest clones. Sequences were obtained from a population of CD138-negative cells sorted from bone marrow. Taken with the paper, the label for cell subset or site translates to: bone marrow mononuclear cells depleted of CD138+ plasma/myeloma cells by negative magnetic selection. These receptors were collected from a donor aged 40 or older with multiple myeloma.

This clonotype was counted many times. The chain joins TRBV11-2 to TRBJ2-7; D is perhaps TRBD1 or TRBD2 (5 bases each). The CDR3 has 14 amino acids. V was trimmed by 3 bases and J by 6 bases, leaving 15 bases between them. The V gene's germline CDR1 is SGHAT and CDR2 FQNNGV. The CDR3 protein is CASSFAGTTVEQYF. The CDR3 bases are TGTGCCAGCAGCTTCGCCGGGACCACGGTCGAGCAGTACTTC.

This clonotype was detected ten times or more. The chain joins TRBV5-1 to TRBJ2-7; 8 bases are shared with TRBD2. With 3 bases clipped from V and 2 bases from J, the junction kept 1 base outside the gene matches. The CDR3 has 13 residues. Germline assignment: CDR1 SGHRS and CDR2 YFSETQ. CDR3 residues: CASSYSGTYEQYF. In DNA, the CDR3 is TGCGCCAGCAGCTATAGCGGGACCTACGAGCAGTACTTC.

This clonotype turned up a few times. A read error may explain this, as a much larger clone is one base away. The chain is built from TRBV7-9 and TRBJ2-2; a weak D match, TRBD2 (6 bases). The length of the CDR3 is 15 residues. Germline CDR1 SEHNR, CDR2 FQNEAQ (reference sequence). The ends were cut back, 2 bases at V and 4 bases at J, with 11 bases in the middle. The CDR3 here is CASSLFLASTGELFF. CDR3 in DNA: TGTGCCAGCAGCTTATTCCTAGCGAGCACCGGGGAGCTGTTTTTT.

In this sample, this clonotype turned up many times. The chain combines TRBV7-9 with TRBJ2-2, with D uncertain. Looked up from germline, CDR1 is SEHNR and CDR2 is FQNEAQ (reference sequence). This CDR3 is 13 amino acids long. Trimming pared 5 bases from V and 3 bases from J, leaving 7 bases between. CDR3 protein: CASSNSDTGELFF. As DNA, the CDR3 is TGTGCCAGCAGCAATTCGGACACCGGGGAGCTGTTTTTT.

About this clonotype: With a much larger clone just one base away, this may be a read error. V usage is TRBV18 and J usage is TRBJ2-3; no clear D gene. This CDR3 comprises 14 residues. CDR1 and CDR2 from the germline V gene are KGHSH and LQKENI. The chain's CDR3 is CASSLNLEAHTRYF. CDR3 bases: TGTGCCAGCTCACTCAATTTGGAAGCCCATACGCGGTATTTT.

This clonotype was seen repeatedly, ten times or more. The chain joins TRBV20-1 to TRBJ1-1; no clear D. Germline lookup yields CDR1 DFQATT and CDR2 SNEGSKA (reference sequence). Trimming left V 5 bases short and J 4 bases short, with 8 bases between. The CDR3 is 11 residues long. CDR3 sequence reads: CSAGRGTEAFF. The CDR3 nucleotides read TGCAGTGCTGGCCGGGGCACTGAAGCTTTCTTT.

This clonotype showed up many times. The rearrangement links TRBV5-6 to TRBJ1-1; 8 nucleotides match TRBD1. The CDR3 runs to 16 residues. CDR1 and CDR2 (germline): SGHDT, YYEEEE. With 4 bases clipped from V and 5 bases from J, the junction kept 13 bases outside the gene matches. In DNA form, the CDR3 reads TGTGCCAGCAGCCCCGGAGGGGGGACAGGTTTGACTGAAGCTTTCTTT. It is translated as CASSPGGGTGLTEAFF.

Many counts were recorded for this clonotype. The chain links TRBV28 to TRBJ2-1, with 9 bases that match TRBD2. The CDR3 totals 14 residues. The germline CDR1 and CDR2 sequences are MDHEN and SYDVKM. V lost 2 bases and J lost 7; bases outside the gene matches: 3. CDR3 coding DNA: TGTGCCAGCAGTTTAGCTAGCGGGATAAATGAGCAGTTCTTC. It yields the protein CASSLASGINEQFF.

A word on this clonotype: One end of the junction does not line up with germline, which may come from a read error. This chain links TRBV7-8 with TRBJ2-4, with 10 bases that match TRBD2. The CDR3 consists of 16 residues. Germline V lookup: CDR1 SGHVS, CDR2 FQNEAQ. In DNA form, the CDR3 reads TGTGCCAGCAGCCCACGAGCGGGAGGGGCCAAAGACATTCGGTACTTC. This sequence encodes CASSPRAGGAKDIRYF.

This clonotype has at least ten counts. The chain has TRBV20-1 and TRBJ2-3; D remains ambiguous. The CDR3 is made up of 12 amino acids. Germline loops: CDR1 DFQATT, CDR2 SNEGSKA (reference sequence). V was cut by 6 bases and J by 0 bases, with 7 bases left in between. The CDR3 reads CSATTSTDTQYF. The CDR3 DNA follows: TGCAGTGCCACCACTAGCACAGATACGCAGTATTTT.

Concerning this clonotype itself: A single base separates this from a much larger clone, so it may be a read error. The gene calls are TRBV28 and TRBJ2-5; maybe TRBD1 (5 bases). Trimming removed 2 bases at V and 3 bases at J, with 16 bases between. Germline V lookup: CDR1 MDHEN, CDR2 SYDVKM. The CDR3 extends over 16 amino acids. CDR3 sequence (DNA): TGTGCCAGCAGTTTAGGTAGCAGGGTAAGGAAAGAGACCCAGTACTTC. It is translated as CASSLGSRVRKETQYF.

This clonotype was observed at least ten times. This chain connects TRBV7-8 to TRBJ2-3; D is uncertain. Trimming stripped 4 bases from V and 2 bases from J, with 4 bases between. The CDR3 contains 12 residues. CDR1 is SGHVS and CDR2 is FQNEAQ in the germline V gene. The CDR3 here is CASSSNTDTQYF. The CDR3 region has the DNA TGTGCCAGCAGCTCAAACACAGATACGCAGTATTTT.

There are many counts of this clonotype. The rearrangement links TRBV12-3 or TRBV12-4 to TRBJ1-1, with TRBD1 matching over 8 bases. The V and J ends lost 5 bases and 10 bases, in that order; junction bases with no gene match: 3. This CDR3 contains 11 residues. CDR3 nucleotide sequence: TGTGCCAGCAGTCTGACAGGGGTAGCTTTCTTT. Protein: CASSLTGVAFF.

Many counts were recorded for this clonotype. The DNA for the CDR3 is TGCGCCAGCAGCTTGGGCTCTGGGGCCAACGTCCTGACTTTC. Encoded protein: CASSLGSGANVLTF. The V call is TRBV5-1, the J call TRBJ2-6; D is uncertain. The CDR3 contains 14 residues. V shed 0 bases and J shed 0 bases, with 1 base lying between them. Germline CDR1 is SGHRS and CDR2 is YFSETQ. Full variable domain (rest looked up from reference TRBV5-1 and TRBJ2-6): KAGVTQTPRYLIKTRGQQVTLSCSPISGHRSVSWYQQTPGQGLQFLFEYFSETQRNKGNFPGRFSGRQFSNSRSEMNVSTLELGDSALYLCASSLGSGANVLTFGAGSRLTVL.